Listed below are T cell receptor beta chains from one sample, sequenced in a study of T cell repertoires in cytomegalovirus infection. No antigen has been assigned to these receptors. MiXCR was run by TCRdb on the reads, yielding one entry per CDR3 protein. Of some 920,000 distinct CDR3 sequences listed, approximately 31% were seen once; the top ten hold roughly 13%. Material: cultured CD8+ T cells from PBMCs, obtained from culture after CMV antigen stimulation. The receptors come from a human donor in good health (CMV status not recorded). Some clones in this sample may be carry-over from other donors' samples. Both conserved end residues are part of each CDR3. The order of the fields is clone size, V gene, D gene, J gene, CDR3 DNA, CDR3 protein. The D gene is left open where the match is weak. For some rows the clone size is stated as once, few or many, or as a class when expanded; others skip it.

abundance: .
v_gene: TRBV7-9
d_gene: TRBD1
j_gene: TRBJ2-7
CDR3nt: TGTGCCAGCAGCCTTTCTACAGGGGGGAATAAGCTTCCCTACGAGCAGTACTTC
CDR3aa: CASSLSTGGNKLPYEQYF

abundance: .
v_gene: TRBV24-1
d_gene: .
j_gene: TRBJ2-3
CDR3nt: TGTGCCACCAGTGATATGGACGGTTCTAGCACAGATACGCAGTATTTT
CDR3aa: CATSDMDGSSTDTQYF

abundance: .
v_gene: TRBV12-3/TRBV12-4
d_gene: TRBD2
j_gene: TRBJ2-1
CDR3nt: TGTGCCAGCAGTCCCCTCCGGGTGGGACTAGCGGGTTCGGGGTCCTACAATGAGCAGTTCTTC
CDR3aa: CASSPLRVGLAGSGSYNEQFF

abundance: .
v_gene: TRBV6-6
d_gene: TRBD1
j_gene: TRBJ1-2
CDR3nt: TGTGCCAGCAGTTACTCTGGAGGGGGCGAGTATGGCTACACCTTC
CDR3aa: CASSYSGGGEYGYTF

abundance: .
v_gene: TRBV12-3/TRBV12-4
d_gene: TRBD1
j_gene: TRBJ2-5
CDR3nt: TGTGCCAGCAGCCTGGGACAGGGGCCAGAGACCCAGTACTTC
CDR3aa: CASSLGQGPETQYF

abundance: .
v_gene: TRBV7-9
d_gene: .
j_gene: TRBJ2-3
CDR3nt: TGTGCACTTACGGAGGGGATAGATACGCAGTATTTT
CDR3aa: CALTEGIDTQYF

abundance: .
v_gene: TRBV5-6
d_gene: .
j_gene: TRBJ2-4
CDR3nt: TGTGCCAGCAGCCTCGGACGGCCCCCGGACATTCAGTACTTC
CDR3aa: CASSLGRPPDIQYF

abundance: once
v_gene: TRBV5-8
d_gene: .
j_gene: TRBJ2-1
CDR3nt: TGTGCCAGGGCTCCGGGGGCAGGGGACAATGAGCAGTTCTTC
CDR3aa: CARAPGAGDNEQFF

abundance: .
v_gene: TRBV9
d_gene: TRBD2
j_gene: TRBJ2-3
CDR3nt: TGTGCCAGCAGCATTCGGACTAGCGGGGGGGAAAACACAGATACGCAGTATTTT
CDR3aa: CASSIRTSGGENTDTQYF

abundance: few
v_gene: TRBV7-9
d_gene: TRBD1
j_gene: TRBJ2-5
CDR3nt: TGTGCCAGCACCGACAGGGGACAAGAGACCCAGTACTTC
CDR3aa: CASTDRGQETQYF

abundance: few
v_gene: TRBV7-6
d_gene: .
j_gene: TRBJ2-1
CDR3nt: TGTGCCAGCAGCCCGCTAGTGGAGTCCTACAATGAGCAGTTCTTC
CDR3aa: CASSPLVESYNEQFF

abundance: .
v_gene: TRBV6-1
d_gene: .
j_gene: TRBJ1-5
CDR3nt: TGTGCCAGCAGTGAAGGGCTGCGAGCTGGCAATCAGCCCCAGCATTTT
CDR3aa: CASSEGLRAGNQPQHF

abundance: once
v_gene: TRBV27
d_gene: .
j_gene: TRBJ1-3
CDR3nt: TGTGGCAGCAGTTTGGGCCAGCCCTTCTCTGGAAACACCATATATTTT
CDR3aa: CGSSLGQPFSGNTIYF

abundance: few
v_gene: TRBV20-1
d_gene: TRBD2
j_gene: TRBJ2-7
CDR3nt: TGCAGTGCTAGGGGAGCGGGGGGGTACGAGCAGTACTTC
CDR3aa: CSARGAGGYEQYF

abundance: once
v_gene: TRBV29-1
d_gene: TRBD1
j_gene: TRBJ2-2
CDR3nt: TGCAGCGTTGAAGCCAGGGGGAGAGGAACCGGGGAGCTGTTTTTT
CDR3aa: CSVEARGRGTGELFF

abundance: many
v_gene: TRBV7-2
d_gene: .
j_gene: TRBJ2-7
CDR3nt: TGTGCCAGCAGCCCGGGACGGGCAGCGTACGAGCAGTACTTC
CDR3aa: CASSPGRAAYEQYF

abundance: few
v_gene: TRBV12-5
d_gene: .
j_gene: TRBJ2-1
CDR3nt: TGTGCTAGTGGTTTGCAAACAGGGATTCGGGACTATGATGAGCAGTTCTTC
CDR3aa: CASGLQTGIRDYDEQFF

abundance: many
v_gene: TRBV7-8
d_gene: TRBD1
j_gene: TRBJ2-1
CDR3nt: TGTGCCAGCAGCTACCGGACAGGGAATGAGCAGTTCTTC
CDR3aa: CASSYRTGNEQFF

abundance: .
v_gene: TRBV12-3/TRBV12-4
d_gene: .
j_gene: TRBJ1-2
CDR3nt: TGTGCCAGCAGTCTGGACAGTTTCTGGGGCTACACCTTC
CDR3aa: CASSLDSFWGYTF

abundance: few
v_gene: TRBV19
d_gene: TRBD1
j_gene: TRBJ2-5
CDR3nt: TGTGCCAGTAGTGTACAGGGGTTCCAAGAGACCCAGTACTTC
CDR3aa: CASSVQGFQETQYF

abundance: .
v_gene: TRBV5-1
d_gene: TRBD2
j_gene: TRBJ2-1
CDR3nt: TGCGCCAGCAGCTCACCCCTAGCGGGGTGGGGGAATGAGCAGTTCTTC
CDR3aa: CASSSPLAGWGNEQFF

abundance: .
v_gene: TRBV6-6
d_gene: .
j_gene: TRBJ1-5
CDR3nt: TGTGCCAGCGGTAGCGTGACAGAGTATTTTAGCAATCAGCCCCAGCATTTT
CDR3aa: CASGSVTEYFSNQPQHF

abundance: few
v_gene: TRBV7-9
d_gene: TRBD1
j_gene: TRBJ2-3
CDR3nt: TGTGCCAGCAGCCCAAAGACCGGGACAGGGTCAAACACAGATACGCAGTATTTT
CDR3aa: CASSPKTGTGSNTDTQYF

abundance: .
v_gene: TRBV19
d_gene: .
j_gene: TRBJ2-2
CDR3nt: TGTGCCAGTAGTATCCTAGCGAACACCGGGGAGCTGTTTTTT
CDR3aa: CASSILANTGELFF

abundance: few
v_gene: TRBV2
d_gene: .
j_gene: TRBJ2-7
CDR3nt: TGTGCCATCCTAATTCAGGGCTTCGACGAGCAGTACTTC
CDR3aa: CAILIQGFDEQYF

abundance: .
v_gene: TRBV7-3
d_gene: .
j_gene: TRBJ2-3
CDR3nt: TGTGCCAGCAGCTTAAGGGGTAGCTCAAGCACAGATACGCAGTATTTT
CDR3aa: CASSLRGSSSTDTQYF

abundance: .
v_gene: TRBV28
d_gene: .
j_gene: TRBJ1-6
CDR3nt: TGTGCCAGCACCGGATCCCCTAATTCACCCCTCCACTTT
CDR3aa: CASTGSPNSPLHF

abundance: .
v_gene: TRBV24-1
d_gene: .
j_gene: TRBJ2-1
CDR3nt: TGTGCCACCAGTGCGCGGGGGCGCGACAATGAGCAGTTCTTC
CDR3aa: CATSARGRDNEQFF

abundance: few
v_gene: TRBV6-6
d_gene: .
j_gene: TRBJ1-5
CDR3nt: TGTGCCAGCAGTTCTGACAGGAACAATCAGCCCCAGCATTTT
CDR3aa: CASSSDRNNQPQHF

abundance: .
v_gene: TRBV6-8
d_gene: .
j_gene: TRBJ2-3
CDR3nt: TGTGCCAGTAGTCTAGGGCTTCCCCTCACAGATACGCAGTATTTT
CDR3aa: CASSLGLPLTDTQYF

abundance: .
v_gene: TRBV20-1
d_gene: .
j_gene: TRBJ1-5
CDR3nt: TGCAGTGCTAGAGATTCATCCGGGGCTAATCAGCCCCAGCATTTT
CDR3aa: CSARDSSGANQPQHF

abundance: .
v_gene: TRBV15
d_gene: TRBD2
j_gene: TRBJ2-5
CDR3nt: TGTGCCACCAGCAGAGATATGGTAGGGACTAGCGGGCAAGAGACCCAGTACTTC
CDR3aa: CATSRDMVGTSGQETQYF

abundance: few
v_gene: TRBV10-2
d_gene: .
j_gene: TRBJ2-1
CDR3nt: TGCGCCAGCAGTGACTGGGGGTCCTACAATGAGCAGTTCTTC
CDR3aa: CASSDWGSYNEQFF

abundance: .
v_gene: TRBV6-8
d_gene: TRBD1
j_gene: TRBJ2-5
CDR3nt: TGTGCCAGCAGCGAGGGACAGGGGGCTCAAGAGACCCAGTACTTC
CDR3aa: CASSEGQGAQETQYF

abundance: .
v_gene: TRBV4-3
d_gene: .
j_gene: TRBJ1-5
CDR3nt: TGCGCCAGCAGCCAAGATCTTCGACCCGAGGGGAGCAATCAGCCCCAGCATTTT
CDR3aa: CASSQDLRPEGSNQPQHF

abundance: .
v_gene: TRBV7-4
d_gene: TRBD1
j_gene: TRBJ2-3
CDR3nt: TGTGCCAGCAGCAACCGGGACAGGGATCCGACAGATACGCAGTATTTT
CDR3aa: CASSNRDRDPTDTQYF

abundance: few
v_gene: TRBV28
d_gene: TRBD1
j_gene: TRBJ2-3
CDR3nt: TGTGCCAGCAGTATAACAGGGGGCACAGATACGCAGTATTTT
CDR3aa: CASSITGGTDTQYF

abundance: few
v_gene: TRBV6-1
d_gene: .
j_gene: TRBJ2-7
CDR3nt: TGTGCCAGCAGCGAAGATGTCTTCCGACAGGTCTACGAGCAGTACTTC
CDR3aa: CASSEDVFRQVYEQYF

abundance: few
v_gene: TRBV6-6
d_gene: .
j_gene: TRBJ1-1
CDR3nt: TGTGCCAGCAGTTACGCATCGCAAGCCCGATTTGGCACTGAAGCTTTCTTT
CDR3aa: CASSYASQARFGTEAFF

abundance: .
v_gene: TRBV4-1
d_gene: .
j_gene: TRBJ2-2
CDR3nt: TGCGCCAGCAGCCAAGGTCGCGGGGACACCGGGGAGCTGTTTTTT
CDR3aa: CASSQGRGDTGELFF

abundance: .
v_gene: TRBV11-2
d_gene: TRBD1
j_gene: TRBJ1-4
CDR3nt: TGTGCCAACATCAAAAGCGGGCAGGGGGTGGCTAATGAAAAACTGTTTTTT
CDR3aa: CANIKSGQGVANEKLFF

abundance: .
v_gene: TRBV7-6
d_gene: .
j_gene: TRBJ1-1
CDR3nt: TGTGCCAGCAGCTTATATGAGGACACTGAAGCTTTCTTT
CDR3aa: CASSLYEDTEAFF

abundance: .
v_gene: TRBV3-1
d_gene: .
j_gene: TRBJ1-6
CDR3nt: TGTGCCAGCAGCCACGCAGGACTAAATTCACCCCTCCACTTT
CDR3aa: CASSHAGLNSPLHF

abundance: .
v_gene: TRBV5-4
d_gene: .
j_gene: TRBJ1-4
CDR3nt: TGTGCCAGCAGCTTGTCGAGGGAAATACCTAATGAAAAACTGTTTTTT
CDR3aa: CASSLSREIPNEKLFF

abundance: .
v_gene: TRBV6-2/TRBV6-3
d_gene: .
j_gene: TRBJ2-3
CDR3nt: TGTGCCACCACAGCGTGGACGACAGATACGCAGTATTTT
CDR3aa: CATTAWTTDTQYF

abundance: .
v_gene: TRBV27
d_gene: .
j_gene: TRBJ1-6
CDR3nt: TGTGCCAGCAGGAGAGGGGCCAGGAGCTCCTATAATTCACCCCTCCACTTT
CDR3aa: CASRRGARSSYNSPLHF

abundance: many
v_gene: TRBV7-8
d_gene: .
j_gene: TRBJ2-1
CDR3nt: TGTGCCAGCAGCTCGCTGGGGCGCAGCTCCTACAATGAGCAGTTCTTC
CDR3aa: CASSSLGRSSYNEQFF